This TCR beta chain appears in the sequencing data of a study of identical twins. A universal primer site arose from template switching, and cDNA bore unique molecular identifiers. Via MiXCR, TCRdb re-called the 5' RACE reads, giving one row per CDR3 protein. The table records 1.5 million to 2 million distinct CDR3 sequences, about 32% of them present only once. V was pared by 8 bases and J by 4 bases, with 14 bases between. The CDR3 covers 13 residues. Germline V gene data show CDR1 as ENHRY and CDR2 as SYGVKD. General study points: Out-of-frame beta sequences exhibited a weaker degree of excess twin sharing.

As regards this clonotype: Antigen specificity is unknown.

Donors uniformly comprised healthy Caucasians. Specimen: cord blood. This TCR derives from a newborn girl in good health. The chain carries TRBV10-3 and TRBJ1-2; perhaps TRBD1 as D (5 bases). The CDR3 spells CAIHGTAIYGYTF. CDR3 nucleotide sequence: TGTGCCATCCACGGGACCGCGATCTATGGCTACACCTTC.